This T cell receptor (beta chain) was documented in a study of T cells after posttransplantation cyclophosphamide. Broader study findings: Skin or GI-infiltrating T cells shared few TRB sequences with blood. After PTCy, TRB diversity resembled that of CNI/methotrexate controls.

Data came from immunoSEQ multiplex PCR; TCRdb stores just in-frame clones and leaves some out. The sample holds 3,000 to 4,000 clones; approximately 85% are singletons and the top ten take about 7.6%. V lost 2 bases and J lost 9; bases outside the gene matches: 9. CDR3 size: 15 residues. Germline CDR1 KGHSH, CDR2 LQKENI. Cyclophosphamide on days +3 and +4 followed busulfan-fludarabine conditioning and a marrow graft. Of note for this clone: The target antigen is unknown.

The source of this sequence is a female patient aged 50-59 years who received an allogeneic stem cell transplant from an unrelated donor, was CMV-positive, and had acute and chronic GVHD. Some T cells here may be from the graft donor. The chain has TRBV18 and TRBJ2-1, with 8 bases fitting TRBD2. Material: PBMCs, obtained after allogeneic stem cell transplant with posttransplant cyclophosphamide. CDR3 sequence: CASSPDGTRAREQFF. The DNA of the CDR3 is TGTGCCAGCTCACCAGATGGGACTAGGGCACGTGAGCAGTTCTTC.